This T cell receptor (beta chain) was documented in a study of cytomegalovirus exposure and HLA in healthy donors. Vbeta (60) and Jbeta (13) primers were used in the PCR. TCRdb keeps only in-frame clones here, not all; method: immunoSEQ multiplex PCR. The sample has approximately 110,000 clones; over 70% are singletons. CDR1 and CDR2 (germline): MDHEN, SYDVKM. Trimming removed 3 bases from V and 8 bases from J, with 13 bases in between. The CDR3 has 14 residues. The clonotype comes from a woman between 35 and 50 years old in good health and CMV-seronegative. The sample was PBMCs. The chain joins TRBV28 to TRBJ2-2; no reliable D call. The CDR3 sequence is CASSFSLPPGELFF. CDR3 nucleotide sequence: TGTGCCAGCAGTTTTAGTCTCCCTCCTGGGGAGCTGTTTTTT.